A selection of T cell receptor beta chains follows, all from one sample in a study of early T cells in non-severe SARS-CoV-2 infection. Using its own MiXCR run on the 5' RACE reads, TCRdb lists one record per CDR3 protein. The sample includes 80,000 or so distinct CDR3 sequences, 11% to 15% seen only once; the top ten take roughly 3%. Sequenced material: whole blood. Receptor source: an adult who was a healthcare worker with PCR-confirmed SARS-CoV-2 infection or an uninfected control (not recorded which). CDR3s include the opening cysteine and the closing phenylalanine or tryptophan. A D gene is named only where the DNA matches it firmly. Size values are once, few and many counts, or a class for expanded clones, and some rows have none.

>TRBV7-2|.|few|TRBJ1-4
CASSWGLSRSEKLFF
TGTGCCAGCAGCTGGGGACTATCAAGGAGTGAAAAACTGTTTTTT
>TRBV12-3/TRBV12-4|TRBD2|many|TRBJ2-1
CASSPLSGGANEQFF
TGTGCCAGCAGTCCCCTTAGCGGGGGGGCCAATGAGCAGTTCTTC
>TRBV6-1|TRBD1|.|TRBJ2-5
CASSRYRGQETQYF
TGTGCCAGCAGCCGTTACAGGGGTCAAGAGACCCAGTACTTC
>TRBV5-5|.|many|TRBJ2-5
CASSYGQPETQYF
TGTGCCAGCAGCTATGGACAGCCGGAGACCCAGTACTTC
>TRBV6-5|.|.|TRBJ2-6
CASRETPVGGANVLTF
TGTGCCAGCAGAGAGACGCCTGTTGGTGGGGCCAACGTCCTGACTTTC
>TRBV5-4|TRBD2|many|TRBJ2-7
CASSLGAGGTYEQYF
TGTGCCAGCAGCTTAGGAGCGGGAGGGACTTACGAGCAGTACTTC
>TRBV15|.|few|TRBJ2-2
CATSVTENTGELFF
TGTGCCACCAGCGTGACAGAGAACACCGGGGAGCTGTTTTTT
>TRBV3-1|TRBD2|many|TRBJ2-7
CASSQDSLAGLYEQYF
TGTGCCAGCAGCCAAGATTCACTAGCGGGCCTGTACGAGCAGTACTTC
>TRBV20-1|.|.|TRBJ2-7
CSARQGGPYEQYF
TGCAGTGCTAGACAGGGCGGACCCTACGAGCAGTACTTC
>TRBV27|TRBD1|few|TRBJ2-7
CASSYGTEYEQYF
TGTGCCAGCAGCTATGGGACAGAATACGAGCAGTACTTC
>TRBV18|.|many|TRBJ1-4
CASSPMETNEKLFF
TGTGCCAGCTCACCAATGGAGACTAATGAAAAACTGTTTTTT
>TRBV2|.|many|TRBJ2-7
CASRISYEQYF
TGTGCCAGCAGAATTTCCTACGAGCAGTACTTC
>TRBV19|.|many|TRBJ1-1
CASSTPDRLEAFF
TGTGCCAGTAGTACTCCGGACCGGCTTGAAGCTTTCTTT
>TRBV3-1|.|many|TRBJ1-5
CASSQDLNQPQHF
TGTGCCAGCAGCCAAGATCTCAATCAGCCCCAGCATTTT
>TRBV9|.|.|TRBJ2-3
CASSVEGRGTDTQYF
TGTGCCAGCAGCGTAGAGGGCCGGGGCACAGATACGCAGTATTTT
>TRBV5-1|TRBD1|few|TRBJ2-7
CASSPGQALYEQYF
TGCGCCAGCAGCCCGGGACAGGCCCTCTACGAGCAGTACTTC
>TRBV5-4|TRBD1|many|TRBJ1-2
CASEGAHGYTF
TGTGCTTCGGAGGGGGCGCACGGCTACACCTTC
>TRBV7-3|.|many|TRBJ2-7
CASSLTGLWSTEQYF
TGTGCCAGCAGCTTAACCGGGCTCTGGAGTACCGAGCAGTACTTC
>TRBV7-2|.|few|TRBJ2-7
CASSLHRVQNEQYF
TGTGCCAGCAGCCTACACAGGGTCCAAAACGAGCAGTACTTC
>TRBV12-3/TRBV12-4|.|.|TRBJ1-5
CASSYRGSNQPQHF
TGTGCCAGCAGTTATCGGGGTAGCAATCAGCCCCAGCATTTT
>TRBV19|TRBD2|many|TRBJ2-7
CASTSRWLAGTETYEQYF
TGTGCCAGTACCTCTAGATGGCTAGCGGGAACAGAAACCTACGAGCAGTACTTC
>TRBV10-2|.|few|TRBJ1-2
CASRDTGRANYGYTF
TGCGCCAGCCGAGATACAGGGCGAGCTAACTATGGCTACACCTTC
>TRBV6-6|.|few|TRBJ1-1
CASSYPTTGPLDTEAFF
TGTGCCAGCAGTTACCCAACAACCGGGCCTCTGGACACTGAAGCTTTCTTT
>TRBV29-1|.|many|TRBJ2-1
CSVETVYEQFF
TGCAGCGTTGAAACAGTCTATGAGCAGTTCTTC
>TRBV7-6|.|.|TRBJ2-7
CASSKQTASYEQYF
TGTGCCAGCAGCAAACAGACAGCCTCCTACGAGCAGTACTTC
>TRBV28|TRBD2|many|TRBJ2-7
CASSLSPSGGDEQYF
TGTGCCAGCAGTTTATCCCCTAGCGGGGGGGACGAGCAGTACTTC
>TRBV7-3|TRBD2|.|TRBJ2-1
CASSLFPSGRSYNEQFF
TGTGCCAGCAGCTTATTTCCTAGCGGGAGATCCTACAATGAGCAGTTCTTC
>TRBV4-1|TRBD2|.|TRBJ2-7
CASSQSSGHTYEQYF
TGCGCCAGCAGCCAATCTAGCGGCCACACCTACGAGCAGTACTTC
>TRBV11-1|TRBD2|few|TRBJ2-2
CASSPLEIAGVTGELFF
TGTGCCAGCAGCCCCCTAGAGATAGCGGGAGTAACCGGGGAGCTGTTTTTT
>TRBV19|.|many|TRBJ2-7
CASSIGGTATYEQYF
TGTGCCAGTAGTATAGGAGGGACCGCAACCTACGAGCAGTACTTC
>TRBV3-1|TRBD2|few|TRBJ2-1
CASSQEAMASGLYNEQFF
TGTGCCAGCAGCCAAGAGGCTATGGCTAGCGGCCTCTACAATGAGCAGTTCTTC
>TRBV20-1|.|few|TRBJ2-3
CSASDPGGTDTQYF
TGCAGTGCTAGCGATCCAGGGGGCACAGATACGCAGTATTTT
>TRBV18|TRBD2|.|TRBJ2-7
CASSPLSGSGGAFRQYF
TGTGCCAGCTCACCACTTTCTGGTAGCGGGGGGGCCTTTCGGCAGTACTTC
>TRBV27|.|.|TRBJ1-2
CASSPDPTTNYGYTF
TGTGCCAGCAGTCCGGATCCAACTACTAACTATGGCTACACCTTC
>TRBV27|TRBD2|few|TRBJ2-7
CASSFREGYEQYF
TGTGCCAGCAGTTTCCGGGAGGGTTACGAGCAGTACTTC
>TRBV12-3/TRBV12-4|.|many|TRBJ2-7
CASSFGRTAYEQYF
TGTGCCAGCAGTTTTGGGAGGACAGCCTACGAGCAGTACTTC
>TRBV2|TRBD1|many|TRBJ2-5
CASNLGDRVETQYF
TGTGCCAGCAACCTAGGGGACAGGGTGGAGACCCAGTACTTC